Shown below are 27 T cell receptor beta chains from a single sample sequenced in a study of cytomegalovirus exposure and HLA in healthy donors. PCR amplification relied on 60 Vbeta primers (plus 13 Jbeta primers). TCRdb's table, derived via immunoSEQ multiplex PCR, lists solely in-frame clones and lacks some. The sample table includes 150,000 to 200,000 clones. Sequenced sample: PBMCs. Receptors originate from a woman in her fifties or sixties in good health and CMV-seronegative.

The chain carries TRBV19 and TRBJ1-1, with TRBD1 identical over 7 bases. The CDR3 spans 15 residues. Per germline, CDR1 LNHDA and CDR2 SQIVND (reference sequence). The V and J ends lost 3 bases and 0 bases, in that order; junction bases with no gene match: 4. CDR3 nucleotides: TGTGCCAGTAGTATTGCTCAGGGGGTGAACACTGAAGCTTTCTTT. It yields the protein CASSIAQGVNTEAFF.

The J gene is TRBJ1-1, the V gene TRBV7-3; D perhaps matches TRBD1 (5 bases). Trimming removed 4 bases from V and 3 bases from J, with 18 bases in between. Germline lookup yields CDR1 SGHTA and CDR2 FQGTGA. The CDR3 has 16 residues. The CDR3 nucleotides read TGTGCCAGCAGCTCGATGGGAGGGGCCGGGGACACTGAAGCTTTCTTT. Its translation: CASSSMGGAGDTEAFF.

The rearrangement uses TRBV4-1 and TRBJ1-5, with 10 bases lining up with TRBD1. Trimming at V came to 2 bases and at J to 5 bases, leaving 6 bases not matched to a gene. Per the germline V gene, CDR1 is MGHRA and CDR2 is YSYEKL. This CDR3 region has 16 residues. This CDR3 reads CASSQTPDRGDQPQHF. In nucleotides, the CDR3 is TGCGCCAGCAGCCAAACCCCGGACAGGGGGGATCAGCCCCAGCATTTT.

The rearrangement links TRBV11-2 to TRBJ2-7, with D possibly matching TRBD1 (5 bases). The CDR3 consists of 14 residues. Trimming removed 0 bases at V and 5 bases at J, with 11 bases between. Germline CDR1 is SGHAT and CDR2 is FQNNGV. The CDR3 region is CASSLEPSGNEQYF. CDR3 nucleotide sequence: TGTGCCAGCAGCTTAGAGCCTTCAGGGAACGAGCAGTACTTC.

The rearrangement links TRBV6-6 to TRBJ2-7; TRBD1 matches 9 bases. The CDR3 sequence is 15 residues long. Unmatched junction bases numbered 8, after V lost 6 bases and J lost 2 bases. From germline, CDR1 is MNHNY and CDR2 SVGAGI (reference sequence). This CDR3 reads CASRPARDRAYEQYF. The CDR3 region has the DNA TGTGCCAGCAGACCTGCCCGGGACAGGGCCTACGAGCAGTACTTC.

V gene TRBV25-1 combines with J gene TRBJ2-5; possibly TRBD2 for D (6 bases). CDR3 size: 15 residues. Germline V CDR1 and CDR2: MGHDK, SYGVNS. Trimming took off 2 bases at V and 5 bases at J, with 15 bases between the two ends. CDR3 coding DNA: TGTGCCAGCAGTGAACCCCGCGGAGGGAGCGAGACCCAGTACTTC. Translating it yields CASSEPRGGSETQYF.

The CDR3 reads CASSPPEAEAFF. CDR3 DNA sequence: TGTGCCAGCAGCCCCCCCGAGGCTGAAGCTTTCTTT. The rearrangement uses TRBV7-6 and TRBJ1-1; no definite D call. Trimming took 5 bases from V and 6 from J, leaving 10 bases between them. Germline V lookup: CDR1 SGHVS, CDR2 FNYEAQ. The CDR3 consists of 12 residues.

The rearrangement joins TRBV30 to TRBJ2-7, with a possible D match to TRBD2 (6 bases). Trimming shortened V by 3 bases and J by 9 bases, and 21 bases separated the two germline ends. The CDR3 spans 14 residues. Germline V gene data show CDR1 as GTSNPN and CDR2 as SVGIG (reference sequence). The CDR3 nucleotides read TGTGCCTGGAGGAACAGTGGTAGTAACGGGGGGCAGTACTTC. It is translated as CAWRNSGSNGGQYF.

The gene calls are TRBV7-2 and TRBJ1-2; 9 bases are shared with TRBD1. The trim removed 4 bases at V and 0 bases at J, leaving 6 bases unmatched. Germline V gives CDR1 SGHTA, CDR2 FQGNSA. The CDR3 spans 16 residues. The CDR3 loop is CASSYDRGTANYGYTF. The DNA for the CDR3 is TGTGCCAGCAGCTATGACAGGGGGACTGCTAACTATGGCTACACCTTC.

The rearrangement links TRBV5-8 to TRBJ1-1; a weak D match, TRBD1 (6 bases). V lost 0 bases to trimming and J lost 2 bases, with 17 bases between them. This CDR3 contains 17 residues. In germline, CDR1 is SGHTS, CDR2 YDEGEE. The CDR3 here is CASSLGGGADYNTEAFF. In nucleotides, the CDR3 is TGTGCCAGCAGCTTGGGCGGGGGGGCGGACTATAACACTGAAGCTTTCTTT.

The genes are TRBV4-3 and TRBJ2-2, with a tentative D call TRBD2 (7 bases). The V end lost 1 base, the J end lost 4 bases, and 13 bases lay between the germline ends. CDR3 length: 16 residues. Germline loops: CDR1 LGHNA, CDR2 YSLEER. The CDR3 loop reads CASSQGGGGLTGELFF. The CDR3 region has the DNA TGCGCCAGCAGCCAAGGGGGCGGGGGCCTCACCGGGGAGCTGTTTTTT.

This chain connects TRBV29-1 to TRBJ1-2; 12 bases agree with TRBD1. The CDR3 extends over 16 amino acids. After removal of 4 bases from V and 1 base from J, the junction contained 7 bases not matched to a gene. CDR1 SQVTM and CDR2 ANQGSEA come from the germline V gene. The CDR3, as DNA: TGCAGCGTTGGTCCGGGACAGGGGGCACATAACTATGGCTACACCTTC. This encodes CSVGPGQGAHNYGYTF.

The V gene is TRBV7-3, the J gene TRBJ1-1; D is unclear. Trimming removed 1 base at V and 5 bases at J, with 11 bases between. The germline V gene has CDR1 SGHTA and CDR2 FQGTGA. The CDR3 is 14 residues long. The CDR3 DNA sequence: TGTGCCAGCAGCTTAAATCCGATCGGGACTGAAGCTTTCTTT. Translated, it gives CASSLNPIGTEAFF.

The V and J genes are TRBV4-1 and TRBJ2-7; a possible D gene is TRBD2 (5 bases). Germline lookup yields CDR1 MGHRA and CDR2 YSYEKL. V dropped 3 bases and J dropped 7 bases, with 25 bases sitting between them. CDR3 length: 17 residues. This chain's CDR3 is CASSHLPRETALGEQYF. CDR3 nucleotide sequence: TGCGCCAGCAGCCACTTACCAAGGGAGACTGCCTTGGGGGAGCAGTACTTC.

The V gene is TRBV27, the J gene TRBJ1-1; 8 bases match TRBD1. Looked up from germline, CDR1 is MNHEY and CDR2 is SMNVEV (reference sequence). This CDR3 region has 12 residues. V shed 2 bases, J shed 8 bases, and the junction held 1 base outside the gene matches. The CDR3 protein is CASSLPGGEAFF. For the CDR3, the DNA is TGTGCCAGCAGTTTACCAGGGGGCGAAGCTTTCTTT.

V is TRBV4-3 and J is TRBJ1-4, with D unclear. V was trimmed by 4 bases and J by 3 bases, leaving 15 bases between them. There are 16 residues in the CDR3. Germline V gives CDR1 LGHNA, CDR2 YSLEER. CDR3 nucleotide sequence: TGCGCCAGCAGCCGAATATACGGCACAGCTAATGAAAAACTGTTTTTT. Translating gives CASSRIYGTANEKLFF.

V is TRBV7-3 and J is TRBJ2-7; possible D gene TRBD1, 6 bases. The ends were cut back, 2 bases at V and 5 bases at J, with 10 bases in the middle. Germline loops: CDR1 SGHTA, CDR2 FQGTGA. This CDR3 has 13 residues. The CDR3 nucleotides are TGTGCCAGCAGCTTATACAGGGAAGACGAGCAGTACTTC. Translation: CASSLYREDEQYF.

The rearrangement uses TRBV2 and TRBJ1-1, with D possibly being TRBD1 (5 bases). This CDR3 comprises 14 residues. V lost 5 bases to trimming and J lost 6 bases, with 16 bases between them. CDR1 and CDR2 (germline): SNHLY, FYNNEI. CDR3 amino acids: CASSYPGGTPEAFF. As DNA, the CDR3 is TGTGCCAGCAGTTACCCGGGGGGGACGCCTGAAGCTTTCTTT.

The chain employs TRBV4-1 and TRBJ1-6; 10 nucleotides align to TRBD1. In germline, CDR1 is MGHRA, CDR2 YSYEKL. Trimming took 2 bases from V and 9 from J; bases not matched to a gene: 10. The CDR3 loop spans 17 amino acids. CDR3 in amino acids: CASSQTGTGESVSPLHF. The CDR3 DNA follows: TGCGCCAGCAGCCAAACCGGGACAGGGGAGAGTGTTTCACCCCTCCACTTT.

This chain joins TRBV2 and TRBJ2-3; 8 bases align to TRBD2. Looked up from germline, CDR1 is SNHLY and CDR2 is FYNNEI. The CDR3 sequence is 15 residues long. Trimming at V came to 5 bases and at J to 4 bases, leaving 8 bases not matched to a gene. In nucleotides, the CDR3 is TGTGCCAGCAGTTACGGACTAGCTCGGGCAGATACGCAGTATTTT. Protein sequence: CASSYGLARADTQYF.

The chain recombines TRBV4-1 with TRBJ2-3; a weak D match, TRBD2 (6 bases). Trimming pared 0 bases from V and 3 bases from J, leaving 16 bases between. The V gene's germline CDR1 is MGHRA and CDR2 YSYEKL. The length of the CDR3 is 17 residues. The CDR3 coding sequence is TGCGCCAGCAGCCAAGAAACGGCGGGATCGGGAACAGATACGCAGTATTTT. Translation: CASSQETAGSGTDTQYF.

The chain has TRBV7-9 and TRBJ2-6; weak D call: TRBD1 (5 bases). V was clipped by 8 bases and J by 3 bases, with 14 bases between them. The CDR3 has 15 residues. From germline, CDR1 is SEHNR and CDR2 FQNEAQ (reference sequence). CDR3 nucleotides: TGTGCCAGCTTCAGGGCTGATTTTGGGGCCAACGTCCTGACTTTC. Protein: CASFRADFGANVLTF.

J is TRBJ2-5 and V is TRBV2; 8 bases line up with TRBD1. The junction had 8 bases not matched to a gene; V was cut back by 2 bases and J by 6 bases. Germline CDR1 and CDR2: SNHLY and FYNNEI. The CDR3 is 15 residues long. CDR3 nucleotides: TGTGCCAGCAGTGAAAGGCAGGGGGCGGGAAAGACCCAGTACTTC. It translates to CASSERQGAGKTQYF.

The V gene is TRBV6-1, the J gene TRBJ1-5; no reliable D call. The CDR3 is 15 residues long. CDR1 MNHNS and CDR2 SASEGT come from the germline V gene. Trimming left V 6 bases short and J 6 bases short, with 18 bases between. CDR3 loop: CASRSYSDPGQPQHF. CDR3 DNA: TGTGCCAGCAGAAGTTATTCAGATCCGGGTCAGCCCCAGCATTTT.

This chain links TRBV4-1 with TRBJ1-2; no clear D gene. V gave up 0 bases and J gave up 8 bases, with 13 bases separating them. Germline V gene sequence: CDR1 MGHRA, CDR2 YSYEKL. This CDR3 contains 14 residues. This CDR3 is CASSQDRNSAGYTF. The CDR3 coding sequence is TGCGCCAGCAGCCAAGATCGGAACAGTGCGGGCTACACCTTC.

V is TRBV29-1 and J is TRBJ2-3, with 12 bases lining up with TRBD2. V lost 5 bases and J lost 9; bases outside the gene matches: 12. In germline, CDR1 is SQVTM, CDR2 ANQGSEA. The CDR3 loop spans 15 amino acids. In DNA, the CDR3 is TGCAGCGTTATCCCTAGCGGGGGGGTCTCGCGCACGCAGTATTTT. Protein: CSVIPSGGVSRTQYF.

The rearrangement links TRBV2 to TRBJ1-5; D is undetermined. The germline CDR1 and CDR2 sequences are SNHLY and FYNNEI. The CDR3 is made up of 13 amino acids. V was trimmed by 7 bases and J by 1 base, leaving 8 bases between them. Here the CDR3 reads CASTGGSNQPQHF. CDR3 sequence (DNA): TGTGCCAGCACTGGCGGAAGCAATCAGCCCCAGCATTTT.